Listed here are 30 T cell receptor beta chains from one sample, sequenced in a study of OX40 agonist ivuxolimab in advanced cancers. Assay used: immunoSEQ multiplex PCR; TCRdb lists only in-frame clones, some missing. Here the sample spans under 70,000 clones, 92% being singletons. The sample was CD4+ or CD8+ T cells sorted from blood, taken in a trial of the OX40 agonist ivuxolimab. Source of these receptors: an adult with an advanced solid tumor such as melanoma, head and neck, liver or kidney cancer.

V usage is TRBV18 and J usage is TRBJ1-3; D uncertain. The CDR3 runs 15 residues. V was shortened by 2 bases and J by 0 bases, with 8 bases between the two germline ends. Germline V CDR1 and CDR2: KGHSH, LQKENI. CDR3 protein: CASSPVEGSGNTIYF. In DNA form, the CDR3 reads TGTGCCAGCTCACCAGTGGAGGGCTCTGGAAACACCATATATTTT.

The chain carries TRBV6-5 and TRBJ1-2, with D perhaps TRBD1 (6 bases). CDR1 MNHEY and CDR2 SVGAGI come from the germline V gene. Trimming removed 6 bases at V and 8 bases at J, with 22 bases between. The CDR3 consists of 15 residues. The CDR3, as DNA: TGTGCCAGCAGACCCTCCGACAGGTGGACGGGCGGCTACACCTTC. Its translation: CASRPSDRWTGGYTF.

This clone has more than one count but fewer than ten. The chain uses TRBV7-9 and TRBJ2-7; a weak D match, TRBD2 (6 bases). CDR3 length: 14 amino acids. Trimming pared 10 bases from V and 0 bases from J, leaving 16 bases between. Germline values: CDR1 SEHNR, CDR2 FQNEAQ (reference sequence). This CDR3 is CATQRSSVSYEQYF. The CDR3 DNA reads TGTGCCACCCAGCGGTCTAGCGTCTCCTACGAGCAGTACTTC.

This CDR3 reads CASQYSASPLHF. In DNA, the CDR3 is TGTGCCAGCCAATACTCAGCCTCACCCCTCCACTTT. The gene calls are TRBV2 and TRBJ1-6; D is ambiguous. The V and J ends lost 8 bases and 10 bases respectively, with 12 bases between them. Germline V gene data show CDR1 as SNHLY and CDR2 as FYNNEI. The CDR3 totals 12 residues.

V usage is TRBV2 and J usage is TRBJ1-6; D possibly corresponds to TRBD1 (6 bases). From germline, CDR1 is SNHLY and CDR2 FYNNEI. V was clipped by 6 bases and J by 6 bases, with 15 bases between them. This CDR3 has 15 amino acids. The CDR3 region is CASSAQGRLNSPLHF. The DNA of the CDR3 is TGTGCCAGCAGCGCGCAGGGGAGGCTTAATTCACCCCTCCACTTT.

The chain joins TRBV4-1 to TRBJ2-5; 11 positions agree with TRBD2. Looked up from germline, CDR1 is MGHRA and CDR2 is YSYEKL. CDR3 length: 18 residues. Germline trimming cut 0 bases from V and 1 base from J; bases unmatched to any gene: 7. CDR3 coding DNA: TGCGCCAGCAGCCAAGACATAGGTCTAGCGGGGGGCCAAGAGACCCAGTACTTC. Translation gives CASSQDIGLAGGQETQYF.

The chain links TRBV30 to TRBJ1-1; unclear D gene. V lost 0 bases and J lost 5, with 19 bases in between. Per the germline V gene, CDR1 is GTSNPN and CDR2 is SVGIG (reference sequence). This CDR3 region has 16 residues. The CDR3 nucleotides read TGTGCCTGGAGTGTATTTGGTTCGAGGGATCGGACTGAAGCTTTCTTT. Protein sequence: CAWSVFGSRDRTEAFF. Full variable domain (rest looked up from reference TRBV30 and TRBJ1-1): SQTIHQWPATLVQPVGSPLSLECTVEGTSNPNLYWYRQAAGRGLQLLFYSVGIGQISSEVPQNLSASRPQDRQFILSSKKLLLSDSGFYLCAWSVFGSRDRTEAFFGQGTRLTVV.

CDR3 amino acids: CASSSPGTGSEQYF. The CDR3 bases are TGTGCCAGCAGTTCTCCCGGGACAGGTTCCGAGCAGTACTTC. This chain uses TRBV6-1 with TRBJ2-7, with 8 bases fitting TRBD1. This CDR3 has 14 residues. Germline CDR1 is MNHNS and CDR2 is SASEGT. With 5 bases clipped from V and 6 bases from J, the junction kept 9 bases outside the gene matches.

This clone has a handful of counts. The chain combines TRBV5-5 with TRBJ1-4, with 9 positions matching TRBD1. Germline assignment: CDR1 SGHKS and CDR2 YYEKEE (reference sequence). The CDR3 has 16 residues. V lost 4 bases to trimming and J lost 4 bases; unmatched junction nucleotides: 8. The DNA for the CDR3 is TGTGCCAGCAGCCGTTTCGGGGACAGGGATAATGAAAAACTGTTTTTT. Protein: CASSRFGDRDNEKLFF.

The V gene is TRBV5-6, the J gene TRBJ2-7, with a possible D match to TRBD1 (5 bases). V lost 0 bases to trimming and J lost 0 bases, with 13 bases between them. The CDR3 extends over 16 amino acids. Germline V gene lookup returns CDR1 SGHDT and CDR2 YYEEEE. CDR3 sequence: CASSLGAGLGSYEQYF. In DNA form, the CDR3 reads TGTGCCAGCAGCTTGGGGGCAGGGTTAGGCTCCTACGAGCAGTACTTC.

V and J are TRBV7-3 and TRBJ2-3; D remains ambiguous. V was cut by 1 base and J by 9 bases, with 11 bases left in between. This CDR3 is built from 13 residues. Germline assignment: CDR1 SGHTA and CDR2 FQGTGA. CDR3 nucleotide sequence: TGTGCCAGCAGCTTAAACATCGAAGAGACGCAGTATTTT. It translates to CASSLNIEETQYF.

This chain links TRBV5-1 with TRBJ1-1; D gene unclear. Trimming stripped 3 bases from V and 0 bases from J, with 9 bases between. Germline CDR1 reads SGHRS; CDR2 reads YFSETQ. The CDR3 spans 14 residues. The CDR3: CASSSGRLNTEAFF. CDR3 nucleotides: TGCGCCAGCAGCTCCGGACGGTTGAACACTGAAGCTTTCTTT.

This chain links TRBV27 with TRBJ1-1, with D unclear. Germline V gene sequence: CDR1 MNHEY, CDR2 SMNVEV (reference sequence). This CDR3 contains 13 residues. V was pared by 2 bases and J by 4 bases, with 8 bases between. The chain's CDR3 is CASSLQGRTEAFF. The CDR3 DNA reads as TGTGCCAGCAGTTTACAAGGACGCACTGAAGCTTTCTTT.

The chain joins TRBV5-1 to TRBJ2-5; tentatively, D is TRBD2 (6 bases). With 0 bases removed from V and 2 bases from J, the gap between germline ends came to 14 bases. CDR1 is SGHRS, CDR2 YFSETQ, per germline. This CDR3 region has 16 residues. This CDR3 is CASSLGPSGLQETQYF. In DNA form, the CDR3 reads TGCGCCAGCAGCTTGGGTCCCAGCGGGTTACAAGAGACCCAGTACTTC.

The chain links TRBV10-2 to TRBJ2-7, with D tentatively TRBD1 or TRBD2 (5 bases each). Trimming shortened V by 2 bases and J by 2 bases, and 10 bases separated the two germline ends. Germline assignment: CDR1 WSHSY and CDR2 SAAADI. This CDR3 region has 14 residues. The CDR3 coding sequence is TGCGCCAGCAGTGAGCAGGGACCGACCTACGAGCAGTACTTC. Protein product: CASSEQGPTYEQYF.

The gene calls are TRBV5-6 and TRBJ1-6; 7 bases agree with TRBD1. With V trimmed by 4 bases and J by 9 bases, 10 bases remained unmatched. Per germline, CDR1 SGHDT and CDR2 YYEEEE. CDR3 size: 15 residues. CDR3 region: CASSGRQGSSSPLHF. Written as DNA, the CDR3 is TGTGCCAGCAGCGGGCGACAGGGTAGTAGTTCACCCCTCCACTTT.

V gene TRBV7-3 combines with J gene TRBJ2-1; 12 bases map to TRBD2. V trimming: 5 bases; J trimming: 7 bases; junction bases outside the gene matches: 21. The germline CDR1 and CDR2 sequences are SGHTA and FQGTGA. The CDR3 has 20 residues. In nucleotides, the CDR3 is TGTGCCAGCAGCCCCGAGGGGGCTAGCGGGAGGGCCAACCCGATGAATGAGCAGTTCTTC. As protein: CASSPEGASGRANPMNEQFF.

The chain has TRBV11-3 and TRBJ2-3; weak D call: TRBD2 (6 bases). The CDR3 is 14 amino acids. V was pared by 0 bases and J by 4 bases, with 8 bases between. The germline V gene has CDR1 SGHNT and CDR2 YENEEA. The CDR3 DNA reads TGTGCCAGCAGCTTAGATTCGGGGGCAGATACGCAGTATTTT. Residues: CASSLDSGADTQYF.

The J gene is TRBJ2-3, the V gene TRBV6-6; 10 bases map to TRBD1. Germline values: CDR1 MNHNY, CDR2 SVGAGI (reference sequence). The length of the CDR3 is 15 residues. V was pared by 5 bases and J by 3 bases, with 5 bases of the junction left unmatched. The CDR3 region is CASSPDRGLTDTQYF. CDR3 in DNA: TGTGCCAGCAGTCCTGACAGGGGGCTTACAGATACGCAGTATTTT.

This clone occurred once. This chain links TRBV4-1 with TRBJ2-7; the match to TRBD2 covers 13 bases. J was trimmed by 4 bases and V by 2 bases; bases with no gene match: 8. This CDR3 spans 17 amino acids. From germline, CDR1 is MGHRA and CDR2 YSYEKL. CDR3 region: CASSQNQPGLAGYEQYF. The CDR3 nucleotides read TGCGCCAGCAGCCAAAATCAACCGGGACTAGCGGGATACGAGCAGTACTTC.

The chain links TRBV5-1 to TRBJ1-2, with D unclear. This CDR3 contains 14 residues. V lost 0 bases and J lost 5, with 11 bases in between. Germline lookup yields CDR1 SGHRS and CDR2 YFSETQ. In DNA, the CDR3 is TGCGCCAGCAGCTTGGCCGGGCCAGGTTATGGCTACACCTTC. It yields the protein CASSLAGPGYGYTF.

CDR3: CASSAEGAGEQYF. The DNA of the CDR3 is TGTGCCAGCAGTGCCGAGGGGGCGGGCGAGCAGTACTTC. The chain recombines TRBV6-4 with TRBJ2-7; 7 positions match TRBD1. CDR1 MRHNA and CDR2 SNTAGT come from the germline V gene. Trimming at V came to 4 bases and at J to 6 bases, leaving 6 bases not matched to a gene. The CDR3 sequence is 13 residues long.

The chain is built from TRBV1 and TRBJ2-7; the tabulated D call, TRBD2, remains unverified against the DNA. TRBV1 corresponds to a pseudogene. The CDR3 runs 14 residues. Here the CDR3 reads CTSTGLVRTYEQYF. CDR3 nucleotides: TGCACCAGCACGGGACTAGTGAGAACCTACGAGCAGTACTTC.

The chain couples TRBV5-1 to TRBJ2-2; weak D call: TRBD2 (5 bases). Germline V gene data show CDR1 as SGHRS and CDR2 as YFSETQ. V gave up 4 bases and J gave up 0 bases, with 10 bases separating them. The CDR3 runs 15 residues. DNA for the CDR3: TGCGCCAGCAGCCCGGGGAGATCGAACACCGGGGAGCTGTTTTTT. As protein: CASSPGRSNTGELFF.

The chain joins TRBV28 to TRBJ1-1; D is unresolved. Per germline, CDR1 MDHEN and CDR2 SYDVKM. The CDR3 length is 14 residues. Trimming took 3 bases from V and 4 from J, leaving 12 bases between them. CDR3 in DNA: TGTGCCAGCAGTTTGTATTGGGGAGCCACTGAAGCTTTCTTT. Protein product: CASSLYWGATEAFF. The full variable domain, completed using reference TRBV28 and TRBJ1-1, is DVKVTQSSRYLVKRTGEKVFLECVQDMDHENMFWYRQDPGLGLRLIYFSYDVKMKEKGDIPEGYSVSREKKERFSLILESASTNQTSMYLCASSLYWGATEAFFGQGTRLTVV.

For this clone: Other DNA sequences within the sample encode an identical CDR3. The chain joins TRBV6-5 to TRBJ1-6; D may be TRBD1 (5 bases). The V end was cut by 6 bases, the J end by 7 bases, with 16 bases between. The CDR3 is 15 residues long. Germline V gives CDR1 MNHEY, CDR2 SVGAGI. CDR3: CASRTGQGRNSPLHF. The DNA of the CDR3 is TGTGCCAGCAGGACCGGACAAGGGAGAAATTCACCCCTCCACTTT.

The V and J genes are TRBV6-6 and TRBJ2-7, with 7 nucleotides matching TRBD2. The germline CDR1 and CDR2 sequences are MNHNY and SVGAGI (reference sequence). This CDR3 has 14 residues. Trimming at V came to 8 bases and at J to 7 bases, leaving 14 bases not matched to a gene. As DNA, the CDR3 is TGTGCCAGCCGTCGCGGGGGAGGTACTGAAGAGCAGTACTTC. Its translation: CASRRGGGTEEQYF.

The chain combines TRBV10-1 with TRBJ2-5; D is possibly TRBD1 (6 bases). Germline V gene lookup returns CDR1 WNHNN and CDR2 SYGVQD (reference sequence). The CDR3 has 14 residues. Trimming stripped 5 bases from V and 3 bases from J, with 13 bases between. CDR3 sequence: CASSTTGREETQYF. The CDR3 DNA reads as TGCGCCAGCAGTACGACAGGACGGGAAGAGACCCAGTACTTC.

V gene TRBV10-1 combines with J gene TRBJ2-7; either TRBD1 or TRBD2 may supply D (5 bases each). V dropped 3 bases and J dropped 6 bases, with 9 bases sitting between them. The CDR3 sequence is 12 residues long. Germline V gene sequence: CDR1 WNHNN, CDR2 SYGVQD (reference sequence). The CDR3 loop is CASSELGVEQYF. The CDR3 DNA is TGCGCCAGCAGTGAACTGGGGGTCGAGCAGTACTTC.

The chain uses TRBV6-6 and TRBJ1-2; D may be TRBD1 (5 bases). Germline V gene lookup returns CDR1 MNHNY and CDR2 SVGAGI (reference sequence). This CDR3 has 13 amino acids. Trimming pared 4 bases from V and 1 base from J, leaving 7 bases between. The CDR3 region has the DNA TGTGCCAGCAGTTCCGACAGTAACTATGGCTACACCTTC. Its translation: CASSSDSNYGYTF.